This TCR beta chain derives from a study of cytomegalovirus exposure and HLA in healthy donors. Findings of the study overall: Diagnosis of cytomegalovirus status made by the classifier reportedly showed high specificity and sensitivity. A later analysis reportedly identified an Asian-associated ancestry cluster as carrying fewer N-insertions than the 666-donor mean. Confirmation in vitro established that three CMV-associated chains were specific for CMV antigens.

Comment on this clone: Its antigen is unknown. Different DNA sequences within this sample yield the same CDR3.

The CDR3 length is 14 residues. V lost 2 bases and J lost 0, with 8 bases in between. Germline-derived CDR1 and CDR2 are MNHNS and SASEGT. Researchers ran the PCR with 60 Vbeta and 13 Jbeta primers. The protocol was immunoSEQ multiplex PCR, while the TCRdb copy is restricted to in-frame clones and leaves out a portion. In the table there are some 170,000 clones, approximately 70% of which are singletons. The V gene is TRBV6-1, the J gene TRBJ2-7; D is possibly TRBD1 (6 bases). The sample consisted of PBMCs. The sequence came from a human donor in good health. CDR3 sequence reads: CASSEQGSSYEQYF. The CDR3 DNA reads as TGTGCCAGCAGTGAACAGGGGAGCTCCTACGAGCAGTACTTC.